These T cell receptor beta chains were read from a single sample in a study of T-cell memory formation after mild COVID-19. TCRdb ran MiXCR on the 5' RACE reads and lists one entry per CDR3 protein. The table shows roughly 410,000 distinct CDR3 sequences, with approximately 25% occurring only once. The material sequenced was PBMCs or a T cell subset sorted from them (not recorded which). These receptors were collected from an adult woman who had mild COVID-19 (a few samples of this study predate the infection). Cell type and time point are not known. Each CDR3 is given with its conserved first and last residue. A D gene is named only where the DNA matches it firmly. Size is omitted from some rows. Given values are once, few, many or a class for expanded clones.

few	TRBV3-1	.	TRBJ2-1	CASSQGFSFTDEQFF	TGTGCCAGCAGCCAAGGGTTCAGTTTCACCGACGAGCAGTTCTTC
few	TRBV10-2	TRBD2	TRBJ2-3	CASIQLAGVRADTQYF	TGCGCCAGCATTCAACTAGCGGGGGTACGCGCAGATACGCAGTATTTT
many	TRBV12-3/TRBV12-4	TRBD2	TRBJ2-3	CASSLLAGTDTQYF	TGTGCCAGCAGCTTACTAGCGGGCACAGATACGCAGTATTTT
.	TRBV5-6	.	TRBJ2-2	CASSLGHRNTGELFF	TGTGCCAGCAGCTTGGGGCACAGAAACACCGGGGAGCTGTTTTTT
.	TRBV7-3	.	TRBJ2-5	CASSLTVVETQYF	TGTGCCAGCAGCTTAACAGTGGTGGAGACCCAGTACTTC
.	TRBV9	.	TRBJ1-6	CASSVDSRSSPLHF	TGTGCCAGCAGCGTGGACAGTCGATCTTCACCCCTCCACTTT
.	TRBV5-1	TRBD1	TRBJ2-7	CASSLEGQVSYEQYF	TGCGCCAGCAGCCTGGAGGGACAGGTCAGCTACGAGCAGTACTTC
many	TRBV2	.	TRBJ2-7	CASSKQGSSHEQYF	TGTGCCAGCAGTAAACAGGGAAGCTCCCACGAGCAGTACTTC
few	TRBV4-1	.	TRBJ1-5	CASSRSDRTNQPQHF	TGCGCCAGCAGCCGTTCAGACAGGACAAATCAGCCCCAGCATTTT
once	TRBV9	.	TRBJ2-2	CASSAHLSTGELFF	TGTGCCAGCAGCGCCCACCTAAGCACCGGGGAGCTGTTTTTT
.	TRBV12-3/TRBV12-4	TRBD1	TRBJ1-5	CASSPGQGSQPQHF	TGTGCCAGCAGTCCGGGACAGGGTAGTCAGCCCCAGCATTTT
.	TRBV6-5	.	TRBJ2-3	CASSLDYWSTDTQYF	TGTGCCAGCAGTCTTGATTACTGGAGCACAGATACGCAGTATTTT
.	TRBV12-3/TRBV12-4	.	TRBJ2-3	CASSPTVADTQYF	TGTGCCAGCAGCCCGACGGTGGCAGATACGCAGTATTTT
few	TRBV20-1	.	TRBJ2-7	CSARGRDEQYF	TGCAGTGCTAGAGGCAGGGACGAGCAGTACTTC
few	TRBV27	.	TRBJ2-1	CASIRGGEQFF	TGTGCCAGCATACGTGGGGGGGAGCAGTTCTTC
.	TRBV5-5	.	TRBJ2-7	CASSLGIQAYEQYF	TGTGCCAGCAGCTTGGGGATACAGGCTTACGAGCAGTACTTC
few	TRBV12-3/TRBV12-4	.	TRBJ2-7	CASSARRALEYEQYF	TGTGCCAGCAGTGCTCGGCGAGCGCTGGAATACGAGCAGTACTTC
few	TRBV6-5	TRBD1	TRBJ2-1	CASSPTGTGAYNEQFF	TGTGCCAGCAGCCCCACCGGGACAGGGGCCTACAATGAGCAGTTCTTC
.	TRBV12-3/TRBV12-4	.	TRBJ2-3	CASSFPGTSTDTQYF	TGTGCCAGCAGTTTTCCGGGCACTAGCACAGATACGCAGTATTTT
few	TRBV5-1	.	TRBJ1-3	CASTPTGSGNTIYF	TGCGCCAGCACCCCGACGGGCTCTGGAAACACCATATATTTT
few	TRBV5-1	TRBD2	TRBJ2-5	CASSSPGLAGEETQYF	TGCGCCAGCAGCTCTCCGGGACTAGCGGGGGAAGAGACCCAGTACTTC
.	TRBV11-2	.	TRBJ2-3	CASSLVPGAQYF	TGTGCCAGCAGCTTAGTCCCTGGGGCGCAGTATTTT
few	TRBV20-1	.	TRBJ1-2	CSARPQGGGGYTF	TGCAGTGCTAGGCCCCAGGGCGGGGGGGGCTACACCTTC
few	TRBV15	.	TRBJ1-1	CATSLGMNTEAFF	TGTGCCACCAGTCTGGGAATGAACACTGAAGCTTTCTTT
.	TRBV11-3	.	TRBJ2-3	CASSYTAGDTQYF	TGTGCCAGCAGCTACACCGCCGGAGATACGCAGTATTTT
.	TRBV14	TRBD2	TRBJ2-7	CASSVPAGGVDEQYF	TGTGCCAGCAGTGTCCCTGCGGGAGGGGTTGACGAGCAGTACTTC
few	TRBV12-3/TRBV12-4	.	TRBJ1-1	CASSPPQRNTEAFF	TGTGCCAGCAGTCCCCCGCAGCGGAACACTGAAGCTTTCTTT
.	TRBV4-3	.	TRBJ2-7	CASSQDGRGRYSYEQYF	TGCGCCAGCAGCCAAGACGGCCGGGGACGGTACTCCTACGAGCAGTACTTC
few	TRBV2	TRBD2	TRBJ2-5	CASSERGGAGETQYF	TGTGCCAGCAGTGAACGGGGGGGGGCCGGAGAGACCCAGTACTTC
once	TRBV19	TRBD2	TRBJ2-3	CATQNRTAGLGLTTDTQYF	TGTGCCACCCAAAATCGGACTGCCGGACTAGGCTTAACCACAGATACGCAGTATTTT
.	TRBV7-6	TRBD1	TRBJ2-3	CASSRRTGGDTQYF	TGTGCCAGCAGCCGTAGGACAGGGGGAGATACGCAGTATTTT
few	TRBV11-2	TRBD1	TRBJ2-3	CASSLEAGTAYTDTQYF	TGTGCCAGCAGCTTAGAGGCCGGGACAGCATACACAGATACGCAGTATTTT
.	TRBV29-1	.	TRBJ2-7	CSVEDERDEQYF	TGCAGCGTTGAAGATGAGAGGGACGAGCAGTACTTC
.	TRBV3-1	.	TRBJ2-7	CASSQELDEQYF	TGTGCCAGCAGCCAAGAATTAGACGAGCAGTACTTC
.	TRBV19	.	TRBJ2-7	CASKGGSPYEQYF	TGTGCCAGTAAGGGGGGTTCCCCCTACGAGCAGTACTTC
.	TRBV6-2/TRBV6-3	.	TRBJ1-2	CASSNHPLFDKGYGYTF	TGTGCCAGCAGTAATCACCCCCTCTTCGATAAAGGATATGGCTACACCTTC
few	TRBV5-1	.	TRBJ1-1	CASSLATMNTEAFF	TGCGCCAGCAGCTTGGCCACAATGAACACTGAAGCTTTCTTT